This entry is about one T cell receptor beta chain. The record originates from a study of technical replicates of blood from a handful of donors. TCRdb keeps only in-frame clones here, not all; method: immunoSEQ multiplex PCR. Of around 79,000 clones listed, about 94% are singletons. Germline loops: CDR1 MNHEY, CDR2 SMNVEV (reference sequence). The CDR3 totals 13 residues. Trimming removed 6 bases from V and 6 bases from J, with 11 bases in between. Material: T cells isolated from PBMCs. This sequence joins TRBV27 and TRBJ2-2; D may be TRBD2 (6 bases). The TCR originated in a human donor in good health. This chain's CDR3 is CASSPSGAGELFF. The CDR3 DNA reads TGTGCCAGCAGCCCCTCGGGAGCCGGGGAGCTGTTTTTT.